The 10 T cell receptor beta chains below come from one sample, sequenced in a study of regulatory T cells in long-lasting Graves disease. Time point given: newly diagnosed GD, antithyroid drugs for less than 3 months. The TCR library was made from RNA that had been extracted from PBMCs in TRIzol. Investigators prepared the TCR beta libraries by applying iRepertoire HTBI primers and Arm-PCR of CDR3 regions. TCRdb reprocessed the multiplex PCR reads with MiXCR, giving one entry per CDR3 protein. This sample has around 450,000 distinct CDR3 sequences, with 15% found just once. The same specimen was also included in a second study, on T cells in Graves' hyperthyroidism and ophthalmopathy.

Sequencing was performed on peripheral blood mononuclear cells (PBMCs), taken at new diagnosis, from a patient treated with antithyroid drugs. The receptors here all came from a woman in her thirties or forties with Graves disease.

Ten or more counts support this clonotype. V usage is TRBV18 and J usage is TRBJ1-5; D uncertain. Germline V gene data show CDR1 as KGHSH and CDR2 as LQKENI. The CDR3 length is 14 residues. V lost 3 bases to trimming and J lost 0 bases, with 6 bases between them. This CDR3 is CASSPADSNQPQHF. CDR3 DNA: TGTGCCAGCTCACCGGCGGATAGCAATCAGCCCCAGCATTTT. The variable domain in full, completed from reference TRBV18 and TRBJ1-5, reads NAGVMQNPRHLVRRRGQEARLRCSPMKGHSHVYWYRQLPEEGLKFMVYLQKENIIDESGMPKERFSAEFPKEGPSILRIQQVVRGDSAAYFCASSPADSNQPQHFGDGTRLSIL.

The table lists this clonotype with a few counts. The chain uses TRBV7-2 and TRBJ1-6, with a tentative D call TRBD1 (5 bases). CDR1 SGHTA and CDR2 FQGNSA come from the germline V gene. The CDR3 is made up of 17 amino acids. Trimming shortened V by 2 bases and J by 7 bases, and 18 bases separated the two germline ends. The CDR3 here is CASSLLVPAQGNSPLHF. CDR3 DNA sequence: TGTGCCAGCAGCTTACTCGTTCCGGCGCAGGGAAATTCACCCCTCCACTTT.

In this sample, this clonotype turned up many times. V is TRBV12-3 or TRBV12-4 and J is TRBJ2-1, with D unresolved. The V and J ends lost 1 base and 4 bases respectively, with 11 bases between them. CDR3 size: 15 residues. The CDR3 protein is CASSLVPSTYNEQFF. The CDR3, as DNA: TGTGCCAGCAGTTTAGTCCCATCGACATACAATGAGCAGTTCTTC.

The chain recombines TRBV20-1 with TRBJ2-5, with TRBD1 matching 9 bases. Germline V CDR1 and CDR2: DFQATT, SNEGSKA (reference sequence). After removal of 1 base from V and 4 bases from J, the junction contained 7 bases not matched to a gene. The CDR3 contains 15 residues. CDR3 loop: CSARAPGQGGETQYF. The CDR3 nucleotides are TGCAGTGCTAGAGCACCGGGACAGGGAGGAGAGACCCAGTACTTC.

Many counts were recorded for this clonotype. V is TRBV13 and J is TRBJ2-1; maybe TRBD1 (5 bases). Germline V CDR1 and CDR2: PRHDT, FYEKMQ (reference sequence). The CDR3 sequence is 12 residues long. Between the trimmed V and J ends, which lost 4 bases and 9 bases, there was a span of 10 bases. CDR3 DNA sequence: TGTGCCAGCAGCTCCAGGGTCACTGAGCAGTTCTTC. Translation gives CASSSRVTEQFF.

This clonotype was observed a few times. The gene calls are TRBV4-1 and TRBJ2-1; 11 nucleotides match TRBD1. Germline V gene sequence: CDR1 MGHRA, CDR2 YSYEKL. J gave up 8 bases and V 3 bases, and 6 bases lay outside the gene matches. There are 15 residues in the CDR3. In DNA form, the CDR3 reads TGCGCCAGCAGCCAGCCCGGACAGGGGGCCTATGAGCAGTTCTTC. Translating it yields CASSQPGQGAYEQFF.

Regarding this clonotype: No conserved phenylalanine or tryptophan is present at the end of the CDR3, so a read error is the likely explanation. J is TRBJ2-4 and V is TRBV11-3; D is possibly TRBD2 (5 bases). The CDR3 extends over 14 amino acids. Trimming took off 1 base at V and 7 bases at J, with 11 bases between the two ends. CDR1 is SGHNT, CDR2 YENEEA, per germline. CDR3 coding DNA: TGTGCCAGCAGCTTAGGGTCGGAGGAGAACATTCAGTACATC. Translated, it gives CASSLGSEENIQYI.

The rearrangement joins TRBV29-1 to TRBJ2-7, with TRBD2 identical over 11 bases. Germline V CDR1 and CDR2: SQVTM, ANQGSEA. This CDR3 spans 15 amino acids. V shed 6 bases, J shed 1 base, and the junction held 8 bases outside the gene matches. The CDR3 here is CSVIHLAGGSYEQYF. For the CDR3, the DNA is TGCAGCGTCATACACCTAGCGGGAGGATCCTACGAGCAGTACTTC.

The rearrangement joins TRBV7-2 to TRBJ2-2; D is perhaps TRBD1 (6 bases). V lost 3 bases, J lost 7 bases, and 12 bases lay in between. The CDR3 runs to 14 residues. CDR1 and CDR2 (germline): SGHTA, FQGNSA. The CDR3 is CASSFQGLGGELFF. The DNA for the CDR3 is TGTGCCAGCAGCTTTCAGGGGTTGGGCGGGGAGCTGTTTTTT.

This clonotype turned up a few times. A much larger clone lies one base from this, so it may be a read error. V usage is TRBV11-2 and J usage is TRBJ1-1; tentative D call: TRBD1 (6 bases). There are 16 residues in the CDR3. Germline V gene lookup returns CDR1 SGHAT and CDR2 FQNNGV. CDR3 amino acids: CASSAPQGSPNTEALF. The CDR3 DNA reads TGTGCCAGCAGCGCCCCACAGGGCTCTCCGAACACTGAAGCTCTCTTT.